A single sample gave rise to the 10 T cell receptor beta chains below, sequenced in a study of identical twins. TCRdb independently ran MiXCR on the 5' RACE reads; one entry per CDR3 protein. Of a few hundred thousand distinct CDR3 sequences listed, around 8.3% are singletons. These records were also assigned to another study, of yellow fever vaccine responses in identical twins.

Sequencing used CD8+ T cells sorted from blood. The receptors were gathered from a woman aged 18 to 35 in good health.

The chain has TRBV6-1 and TRBJ2-4, with a weak D call TRBD1 (6 bases). Germline CDR1 reads MNHNS; CDR2 reads SASEGT. This CDR3 contains 14 residues. Trimming shortened V by 6 bases and J by 1 base, and 10 bases separated the two germline ends. This CDR3 reads CASRGAGAKNIQYF. The DNA for the CDR3 is TGTGCCAGCAGGGGGGCTGGGGCCAAAAACATTCAGTACTTC.

This clonotype turned up a few times. V gene TRBV25-1 combines with J gene TRBJ1-6, with D uncertain. V was pared by 8 bases and J by 2 bases, with 13 bases between. CDR1 and CDR2 (germline): MGHDK, SYGVNS. The CDR3 sequence is 15 residues long. CDR3 coding DNA: TGTGCCAGCGGATGGAGTGAACCCTATAATTCACCCCTCCACTTT. Its translation: CASGWSEPYNSPLHF.

This clonotype was picked up many times. The V call is TRBV6-2 or TRBV6-3, the J call TRBJ2-1; D is possibly TRBD2 (6 bases). The V gene's germline CDR1 is MNHEY and CDR2 SVGEGT. The CDR3 has 15 residues. V shed 4 bases and J shed 6 bases, with 16 bases lying between them. The CDR3 loop reads CASSSSGSRGNEQFF. The CDR3 DNA reads TGTGCCAGCAGTTCCTCAGGGTCGCGGGGCAATGAGCAGTTCTTC.

This clonotype was counted a few times. V and J are TRBV6-2 or TRBV6-3 and TRBJ2-7, with 8 bases aligning to TRBD1. The CDR3 spans 20 residues. The trim removed 2 bases at V and 2 bases at J, leaving 20 bases unmatched. Germline V gene sequence: CDR1 MNHEY, CDR2 SVGEGT. CDR3 loop: CASSYARPRLIGTGAYEQYF. CDR3 DNA: TGTGCCAGCAGTTACGCCCGCCCTCGCCTAATCGGGACAGGAGCCTACGAGCAGTACTTC.

This clonotype has just a few counts. The rearrangement links TRBV30 to TRBJ2-5; the D gene is possibly TRBD1 (6 bases). Germline V lookup: CDR1 GTSNPN, CDR2 SVGIG (reference sequence). Trimming took 2 bases from V and 5 from J, leaving 9 bases between them. The CDR3 has 12 amino acids. CDR3 sequence: CAWSSQGETQYF. DNA of the CDR3: TGTGCCTGGAGTTCCCAGGGGGAGACCCAGTACTTC.

This clonotype was counted a few times. This chain joins TRBV27 and TRBJ2-1; 8 nucleotides match TRBD1. The CDR3 covers 12 residues. Germline loops: CDR1 MNHEY, CDR2 SMNVEV (reference sequence). V was clipped by 11 bases and J by 6 bases; unmatched bases: 6. CDR3 in amino acids: CASRDRFNEQFF. The CDR3 DNA reads as TGTGCCTCCCGGGACAGGTTCAATGAGCAGTTCTTC.

V gene TRBV4-3 combines with J gene TRBJ2-7, with 14 bases aligning to TRBD2. Germline CDR1 is LGHNA and CDR2 is YSLEER. CDR3 length: 16 amino acids. The V gene end was trimmed by 0 bases and the J gene end by 6 bases; junction bases not matched to a gene: 4. CDR3 nucleotide sequence: TGCGCCAGCAGCCAAGACCGGGGGACTAGCGGGAGCGAGCAGTACTTC. As protein: CASSQDRGTSGSEQYF.

This clonotype was seen more than once but under ten times. This chain connects TRBV27 to TRBJ1-1; perhaps TRBD1 as D (5 bases). There are 13 residues in the CDR3. V was trimmed by 7 bases and J by 4 bases, leaving 13 bases between them. CDR1 is MNHEY, CDR2 SMNVEV, per germline (reference sequence). DNA for the CDR3: TGTGCCAGCAAGCAGGGCGCCGTCACTGAAGCTTTCTTT. Its translation is CASKQGAVTEAFF.

Many counts were recorded for this clonotype. The chain links TRBV6-1 to TRBJ1-2; D perhaps matches TRBD1 (6 bases). The CDR3 loop spans 15 amino acids. V was cut by 8 bases and J by 4 bases, with 20 bases left in between. CDR1 is MNHNS, CDR2 SASEGT, per germline. The CDR3 DNA reads as TGTGCCAGCGGGGTACAGGGTTCGGGAAGCTATGGCTACACCTTC. Translating it yields CASGVQGSGSYGYTF.

The rearrangement uses TRBV28 and TRBJ2-7, with 7 bases that match TRBD1. Germline V gives CDR1 MDHEN, CDR2 SYDVKM. Trimming took 8 bases from V and 3 from J; bases not matched to a gene: 10. CDR3 length: 14 amino acids. This CDR3 is CASGDDRVIYEQYF. The CDR3 DNA sequence: TGTGCCAGCGGGGATGACAGGGTAATCTACGAGCAGTACTTC.